The 22 T cell receptor beta chains listed next were all sequenced from one sample in a study of blood T cell repertoires in COVID-19. The protocol was immunoSEQ multiplex PCR, while the TCRdb copy is restricted to in-frame clones and leaves out a portion. The data show around 300,000 clones, about nine tenths seen once. Source material: peripheral blood. These receptor sequences come from a woman aged 25 to 45 with COVID-19, enrolled during active disease.

This clone was seen only once. The V and J genes are TRBV29-1 and TRBJ2-5; 10 bases are shared with TRBD2. This CDR3 is 14 amino acids long. Trimming at V came to 4 bases and at J to 4 bases, leaving 6 bases not matched to a gene. Germline CDR1 and CDR2: SQVTM and ANQGSEA. The CDR3 sequence is CSVGASGSRETQYF. The DNA of the CDR3 is TGCAGCGTTGGTGCTAGCGGGAGTAGAGAGACCCAGTACTTC. Complete variable domain (other parts from reference TRBV29-1 and TRBJ2-5): SAVISQKPSRDICQRGTSLTIQCQVDSQVTMMFWYRQQPGQSLTLIATANQGSEATYESGFVIDKFPISRPNLTFSTLTVSNMSPEDSSIYLCSVGASGSRETQYFGPGTRLLVL.

The chain recombines TRBV4-2 with TRBJ2-1; 15 positions agree with TRBD2. CDR1 and CDR2 from the germline V gene are LGHNA and YNFKEQ. The junction had 8 bases not matched to a gene; V was cut back by 2 bases and J by 0 bases. This CDR3 spans 20 amino acids. The DNA of the CDR3 is TGTGCCAGCAGCCAAATGGGACTAGCGGGAGGCCGTAGCTCCTACAATGAGCAGTTCTTC. Translation gives CASSQMGLAGGRSSYNEQFF.

The CDR3 region has the DNA TGTGCCAGCAGTTTAGCAGGGGGCGCGACCTACAATGAGCAGTTCTTC. This translates into CASSLAGGATYNEQFF. The genes are TRBV27 and TRBJ2-1, with TRBD1 identical over 8 bases. The CDR3 length is 16 residues. Trimming at V came to 2 bases and at J to 2 bases, leaving 5 bases not matched to a gene. Germline V CDR1 and CDR2: MNHEY, SMNVEV (reference sequence).

The rearrangement uses TRBV11-3 and TRBJ2-2; D is possibly TRBD1 (6 bases). Trimming took 3 bases from V and 6 from J, leaving 17 bases between them. From germline, CDR1 is SGHNT and CDR2 YENEEA. The CDR3 extends over 16 amino acids. The CDR3 nucleotides are TGTGCCAGCAGCTTGGCCGGGACAATTTCCGCCGGGGAGCTGTTTTTT. This translates into CASSLAGTISAGELFF.

This clone appeared a single time. The chain links TRBV12-5 to TRBJ2-1, with 14 bases aligning to TRBD2. The CDR3 totals 17 residues. The V gene end was trimmed by 5 bases and the J gene end by 3 bases; junction bases not matched to a gene: 6. The germline CDR1 and CDR2 sequences are LGHNT and FRNRAP. The CDR3 region has the DNA TGTGCTAGTGGTCCCAGACTAGCGGGAGGGGGCTACAATGAGCAGTTCTTC. Residues: CASGPRLAGGGYNEQFF.

The J gene is TRBJ1-4, the V gene TRBV3-1 (or the pseudogene TRBV3-2); tentative D call: TRBD1 (5 bases). The V gene lost 1 base and the J gene lost 2 bases, with 20 bases spanning the gap. CDR3 length: 19 residues. Germline-derived CDR1 and CDR2 are LGHDT and YNNKEL (reference sequence). The CDR3 loop is CASSQVAGGELWTNEKLFF. The CDR3 DNA is TGTGCCAGCAGCCAAGTGGCGGGGGGTGAGTTGTGGACTAATGAAAAACTGTTTTTT.

This sequence joins TRBV6-6 and TRBJ2-7; 10 bases agree with TRBD1. With 2 bases clipped from V and 5 bases from J, the junction kept 9 bases outside the gene matches. This CDR3 is built from 16 residues. Per germline, CDR1 MNHNY and CDR2 SVGAGI (reference sequence). Here the CDR3 reads CASSYPRQGARNEQYF. The CDR3 region has the DNA TGTGCCAGCAGTTACCCCCGACAGGGGGCGCGAAACGAGCAGTACTTC.

Only one count was recorded for this clone. The V gene is TRBV27, the J gene TRBJ2-1; D might be TRBD2 (6 bases). CDR3 size: 18 residues. Germline CDR1 and CDR2: MNHEY and SMNVEV (reference sequence). The V end was cut by 3 bases, the J end by 5 bases, with 23 bases between. The DNA for the CDR3 is TGTGCCAGCAGTTTGGTTCTGGGGCGCGGGATTAGCAACAATGAGCAGTTCTTC. Translation gives CASSLVLGRGISNNEQFF.

This clone was detected only once. V is TRBV5-4 and J is TRBJ2-3; D is undetermined. Per the germline V gene, CDR1 is SGHNT and CDR2 is YYREEE (reference sequence). This CDR3 contains 13 residues. Trimming removed 4 bases at V and 6 bases at J, with 12 bases between. The CDR3 loop reads CASSQGQADTQYF. The CDR3, as DNA: TGTGCCAGCAGCCAAGGCCAGGCGGATACGCAGTATTTT. Drawing the rest from reference TRBV5-4 and TRBJ2-3, the complete variable domain is ETGVTQSPTHLIKTRGQQVTLRCSSQSGHNTVSWYQQALGQGPQFIFQYYREEENGRGNFPPRFSGLQFPNYSSELNVNALELDDSALYLCASSQGQADTQYFGPGTRLTVL.

This rearrangement joins TRBV5-1 to TRBJ2-7, with TRBD2 identical over 7 bases. Germline trimming cut 0 bases from V and 0 bases from J; bases unmatched to any gene: 0. This CDR3 contains 14 residues. Germline loops: CDR1 SGHRS, CDR2 YFSETQ. The CDR3 is CASSLGTSSYEQYF. CDR3 coding DNA: TGCGCCAGCAGCTTGGGGACTAGCTCCTACGAGCAGTACTTC.

The V and J genes are TRBV18 and TRBJ1-1; D uncertain. The germline gives CDR1 KGHSH, CDR2 LQKENI. This CDR3 spans 14 amino acids. V lost 6 bases and J 2 bases, leaving 13 bases between the germline ends. In DNA form, the CDR3 reads TGTGCCAGCTCTCCCATGCCTATTAACACTGAAGCTTTCTTT. This codes for CASSPMPINTEAFF.

This clone was observed once. The chain links TRBV5-6 to TRBJ2-7; 8 bases are a match to TRBD2. V gave up 1 base and J gave up 2 bases; unmatched junction bases: 8. The germline V gene has CDR1 SGHDT and CDR2 YYEEEE. The CDR3 loop spans 16 amino acids. Here the CDR3 reads CASSLWRREAAYEQYF. The DNA of the CDR3 is TGTGCCAGCAGCTTGTGGCGGCGGGAGGCCGCCTACGAGCAGTACTTC.

This clone showed up just a few times. J is TRBJ1-4 and V is TRBV5-1, with D maybe TRBD1 (5 bases). This CDR3 is built from 15 residues. Per germline, CDR1 SGHRS and CDR2 YFSETQ. Trimming cost V 2 bases and J 5 bases, with 13 bases left between them. The CDR3 spells CASSLGTISNEKLFF. CDR3 bases: TGCGCCAGCAGCTTAGGGACTATCTCCAATGAAAAACTGTTTTTT.

V usage is TRBV10-2 and J usage is TRBJ2-7; 7 bases are a match to TRBD2. The V and J ends lost 0 bases and 6 bases, in that order; junction bases with no gene match: 8. Looked up from germline, CDR1 is WSHSY and CDR2 is SAAADI. The CDR3 is 15 amino acids. For the CDR3, the DNA is TGCGCCAGCAGTGAGTCGGGAGGGAGGCGGGGCGAGCAGTACTTC. Its translation is CASSESGGRRGEQYF.

The genes are TRBV30 and TRBJ2-3; 12 nucleotides align to TRBD2. Germline V gene sequence: CDR1 GTSNPN, CDR2 SVGIG (reference sequence). The CDR3 spans 14 residues. CDR3 protein: CASALAGGSDTQYF. The CDR3 coding sequence is TGTGCATCGGCACTAGCGGGAGGTTCAGATACGCAGTATTTT.

The rearrangement links TRBV7-2 to TRBJ2-5, with 7 bases aligning to TRBD2. J was trimmed by 4 bases and V by 5 bases; bases with no gene match: 10. The germline gives CDR1 SGHTA, CDR2 FQGNSA. This CDR3 is 15 amino acids long. As DNA, the CDR3 is TGTGCCAGCAGCGCAAGCGGGATGTGGTCAGAGACCCAGTACTTC. Translated, it gives CASSASGMWSETQYF. The full variable domain, rest sourced from reference TRBV7-2 and TRBJ2-5, is GAGVSQSPSNKVTEKGKDVELRCDPISGHTALYWYRQSLGQGLEFLIYFQGNSAPDKSGLPSDRFSAERTGGSVSTLTIQRTQQEDSAVYLCASSASGMWSETQYFGPGTRLLVL.

This clone came up once. The chain combines TRBV5-4 with TRBJ2-3; no clear D gene. Germline V gene data show CDR1 as SGHNT and CDR2 as YYREEE (reference sequence). The V gene lost 2 bases and the J gene lost 3 bases, with 10 bases spanning the gap. There are 14 residues in the CDR3. CDR3 nucleotides: TGTGCCAGCAGCTTCCCGACCGGGACAGATACGCAGTATTTT. Translating gives CASSFPTGTDTQYF.

This chain joins TRBV6-5 and TRBJ1-2, with TRBD1 as a possible D gene (6 bases). Germline loops: CDR1 MNHEY, CDR2 SVGAGI. The CDR3 contains 15 residues. V lost 5 bases to trimming and J lost 4 bases, with 17 bases between them. In DNA, the CDR3 is TGTGCCAGCAGTCCCCCCGCAGGGGTTAGCTATGGCTACACCTTC. Its protein product is CASSPPAGVSYGYTF.

The chain has TRBV27 and TRBJ2-2; perhaps TRBD2 as D (6 bases). V was trimmed by 6 bases and J by 4 bases, leaving 9 bases between them. The CDR3 is 13 amino acids. Germline V gene sequence: CDR1 MNHEY, CDR2 SMNVEV (reference sequence). The DNA for the CDR3 is TGTGCCAGCAGGGGACTCGCCACCGGGGAGCTGTTTTTT. Translated: CASRGLATGELFF.

This chain uses TRBV11-2 with TRBJ2-1, with 11 nucleotides matching TRBD2. Losses at the gene ends were 5 bases for V and 9 bases for J; bases not matched to a gene: 6. The length of the CDR3 is 14 residues. The germline CDR1 and CDR2 sequences are SGHAT and FQNNGV. The CDR3 DNA follows: TGTGCCAGCAGCCACAACCTAGCGGGGGGTGAGCAGTTCTTC. Translating gives CASSHNLAGGEQFF.

The chain links TRBV27 to TRBJ1-5; D is undetermined. Trimming removed 7 bases from V and 7 bases from J, with 14 bases in between. Germline V lookup: CDR1 MNHEY, CDR2 SMNVEV (reference sequence). The CDR3 is 13 amino acids. The CDR3 here is CASMSIPVQPQHF. CDR3 sequence (DNA): TGTGCCAGCATGTCGATTCCGGTCCAGCCCCAGCATTTT.

A few counts support this clone. The V call is TRBV19, the J call TRBJ1-1; D might be TRBD1 (6 bases). Trimming shortened V by 3 bases and J by 1 base, and 15 bases separated the two germline ends. This CDR3 contains 16 residues. Germline CDR1 LNHDA, CDR2 SQIVND (reference sequence). The CDR3 protein is CASSMLTGTRNTEAFF. The CDR3 DNA sequence: TGTGCCAGTAGTATGTTAACAGGGACCAGGAACACTGAAGCTTTCTTT.